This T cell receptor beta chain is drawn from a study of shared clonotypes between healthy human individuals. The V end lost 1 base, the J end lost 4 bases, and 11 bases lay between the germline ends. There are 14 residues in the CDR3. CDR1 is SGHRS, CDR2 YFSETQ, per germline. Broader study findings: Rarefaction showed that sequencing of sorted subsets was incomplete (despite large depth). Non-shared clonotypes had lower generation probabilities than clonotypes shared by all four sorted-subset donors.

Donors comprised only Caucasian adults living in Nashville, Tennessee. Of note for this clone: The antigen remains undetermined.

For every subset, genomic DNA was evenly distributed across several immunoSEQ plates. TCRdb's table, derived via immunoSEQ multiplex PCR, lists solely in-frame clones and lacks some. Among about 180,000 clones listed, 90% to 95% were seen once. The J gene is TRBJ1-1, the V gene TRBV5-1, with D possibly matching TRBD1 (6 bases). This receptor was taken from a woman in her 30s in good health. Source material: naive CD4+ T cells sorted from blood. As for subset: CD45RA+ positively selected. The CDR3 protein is CASSLQGRATEAFF. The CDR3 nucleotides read TGCGCCAGCAGCTTGCAGGGGCGCGCCACTGAAGCTTTCTTT.